This TCR beta chain is from a study of PD-1 blockade in classical Hodgkin lymphoma. The study's findings and limits: In newly diagnosed patients, baseline TCR diversity was reportedly below that of healthy donors.

Concerning this clone: Its antigen is not identified.

Only in-frame clones appear in the TCRdb table, and some are missing; sequencing was by immunoSEQ multiplex PCR. The data show some 15,000 clones, 65% to 85% seen once. Looked up from germline, CDR1 is MNHEY and CDR2 is SVGAGI. V lost 7 bases and J lost 0, with 9 bases in between. CDR3 length: 13 amino acids. Time point described: cycle 4 day 1 (C4D1), after more than five weeks of nivolumab. Every single patient, without exception, relapsed after autologous stem cell transplantation, and brentuximab vedotin exposure varied. Magnetic negative selection was used to purify CD4+ T cells from PBMCs that had been thawed.

This specimen consisted of CD4+ T cells from blood, obtained before the fourth cycle of nivolumab. The clonotype originates from a human donor with classical Hodgkin lymphoma. V and J are TRBV6-5 and TRBJ1-2; D gene ambiguous. The CDR3 reads CASTSPTNYGYTF. CDR3 in DNA: TGTGCCAGCACCAGCCCCACTAACTATGGCTACACCTTC.